Listed here are 5 T cell receptor beta chains from one sample, sequenced in a study of CD4 and CD8 cells across lung adenocarcinoma regions. From the PCR reads, TCRdb called clonotypes with MiXCR, one entry per CDR3 protein. The sample records roughly 20,000 distinct CDR3 sequences, about half being singletons. Sequenced: CD8+ T cells from the center of a lung tumor. The receptors here all came from a female donor with lung adenocarcinoma. The CD4 and CD8 labels of this study may be unreliable.

With respect to this clonotype: Germline and junction disagree at one end, which may indicate a read error. The J gene is TRBJ2-4, the V gene TRBV10-2; D tentatively reads TRBD1 or TRBD2 (7 bases each). This CDR3 spans 14 amino acids. CDR1 and CDR2 (germline): WSHSY, SAAADI. The CDR3 protein is CPSRGRGGKNTQYF. CDR3 coding DNA: TGCCCCAGCAGGGGGAGGGGGGGCAAAAACACTCAGTATTTC.

Details on this clonotype: A read error may account for a junction end that differs from germline. The rearrangement uses TRBV10-1 and TRBJ2-3; possibly TRBD2 for D (6 bases). The CDR3 has 14 amino acids. Looked up from germline, CDR1 is WNHNN and CDR2 is SYGVQD (reference sequence). In DNA form, the CDR3 reads TGCGCCGGCAGCGGGCGCCGTGACCCAGATACCCAGTATTTC. Its protein is CAGSGRRDPDTQYF.

The chain uses TRBV6-1 and TRBJ2-2, with D possibly matching TRBD2 (6 bases). The germline V gene has CDR1 MNHNS and CDR2 SASEGT. V shed 6 bases and J shed 13 bases, with 18 bases lying between them. The CDR3 runs 13 residues. In nucleotides, the CDR3 is TGTGCCAGCAGACTTCTCGGGGGAGAGGCGCTGTTTTTT. Its translation: CASRLLGGEALFF.

This chain connects TRBV5-1 to TRBJ2-5; the D gene is possibly TRBD2 (5 bases). CDR3 size: 18 residues. The V end was cut by 0 bases, the J end by 3 bases, with 21 bases between. Germline V CDR1 and CDR2: SGHRS, YFSETQ. CDR3 bases: TGCGCCAGCAGCTTGGCCGCGTCAGCGGCCCTAATAAAAGAGACCCAGTACTTC. Translation: CASSLAASAALIKETQYF.

On this clonotype itself: In this CDR3 the conserved last residue, phenylalanine or tryptophan, is missing, so a read error is likely. The chain links TRBV6-1 to TRBJ2-3; 10 nucleotides align to TRBD1. J gave up 12 bases and V 6 bases, and 15 bases lay outside the gene matches. Germline V CDR1 and CDR2: MNHNS, SASEGT. The CDR3 is 15 residues long. CDR3 nucleotides: TGTGCCAGCAGGCAGACAGGGGGCTCCACAGATATTCAGTATATC. Its translation: CASRQTGGSTDIQYI.